Following are 8 T cell receptor beta chains from one sample sequenced in a study of T cells in Graves' hyperthyroidism and ophthalmopathy. Using RNA transcripts as the source, TCR beta CDR3 regions were amplified. First-round RT-PCR targeting the TCR CDR3 was performed with the HTBI primer set. A single record per CDR3 protein comes from TCRdb applying MiXCR to the multiplex PCR reads. In the table there are about 530,000 distinct CDR3 sequences, over 15% of which are singletons. Sample: blood. These receptors all come from a woman under 30 with Graves' ophthalmopathy.

The gene calls are TRBV6-1 and TRBJ1-6; perhaps TRBD1 as D (5 bases). V lost 5 bases, J lost 11 bases, and 13 bases lay in between. Germline-derived CDR1 and CDR2 are MNHNS and SASEGT. The CDR3 is made up of 13 amino acids. The CDR3 sequence is CASSREGRTPLHF. The CDR3 DNA reads as TGTGCCAGCAGTCGGGAGGGGAGGACACCCCTCCACTTT.

Ten or more counts support this clonotype. The chain couples TRBV7-9 to TRBJ2-3; 10 bases are a match to TRBD1. CDR3 length: 19 amino acids. CDR1 and CDR2 from the germline V gene are SEHNR and FQNEAQ (reference sequence). The V and J ends lost 3 bases and 0 bases, in that order; junction bases with no gene match: 12. CDR3 DNA: TGTGCCAGCAGCTTCGAGACAGGGGGCTTTCGGCCCAGCACAGATACGCAGTATTTT. Translating gives CASSFETGGFRPSTDTQYF.

This clonotype came up a few times. V and J are TRBV10-3 and TRBJ1-5, with TRBD1 matching over 9 bases. The germline V gene has CDR1 ENHRY and CDR2 SYGVKD. V dropped 10 bases and J dropped 3; count of bases not matched to a gene: 4. This CDR3 has 13 amino acids. In DNA form, the CDR3 reads TGTGCCACTGGACAGGGGAACAATCAGCCCCAGCATTTT. Translating it yields CATGQGNNQPQHF.

This clonotype was counted at least ten times. The chain couples TRBV4-3 to TRBJ2-5; D ambiguous. Germline V CDR1 and CDR2: LGHNA, YSLEER. Trimming cost V 0 bases and J 4 bases, with 12 bases left between them. This CDR3 spans 15 amino acids. The CDR3 loop reads CASSQDPAVLETQYF. CDR3 DNA: TGCGCCAGCAGCCAAGATCCTGCGGTATTAGAGACCCAGTACTTC.

There are many counts of this clonotype. The genes are TRBV20-1 and TRBJ2-7, with 13 bases fitting TRBD2. Germline values: CDR1 DFQATT, CDR2 SNEGSKA (reference sequence). The CDR3 totals 16 residues. V was pared by 7 bases and J by 0 bases, with 9 bases of the junction left unmatched. CDR3 region: CSVGLAGLTSSYEQYF. As DNA, the CDR3 is TGCAGTGTGGGACTAGCGGGGCTCACTTCCTCCTACGAGCAGTACTTC.

Ten or more counts support this clonotype. The rearrangement uses TRBV5-6 and TRBJ2-1; D is unresolved. The V end lost 2 bases, the J end lost 6 bases, and 6 bases lay between the germline ends. CDR1 SGHDT and CDR2 YYEEEE come from the germline V gene. The CDR3 loop spans 12 amino acids. CDR3 region: CASSFWGNEQFF. CDR3 in DNA: TGTGCCAGCAGCTTCTGGGGCAATGAGCAGTTCTTC.

This chain joins TRBV28 and TRBJ1-2; 7 positions agree with TRBD1. The CDR3 has 13 residues. Per germline, CDR1 MDHEN and CDR2 SYDVKM. V shed 8 bases, J shed 5 bases, and the junction held 8 bases outside the gene matches. The CDR3, as DNA: TGTGCCAGCGAAAGTCCGGGACAGTATGGCTACACCTTC. Translation gives CASESPGQYGYTF.

The gene calls are TRBV7-2 and TRBJ1-4; D not certain. The CDR3 is made up of 13 amino acids. Trimming stripped 5 bases from V and 7 bases from J, with 11 bases between. CDR1 and CDR2 (germline): SGHTA, FQGNSA. The CDR3, as DNA: TGTGCCAGCAGCCCTGGGCCCGGTGAAAAACTGTTTTTT. Its protein product is CASSPGPGEKLFF.